The TCR delta chain under discussion was sequenced for a study of gamma-delta T cells after stem cell transplantation (dated by TCRdb to the mid-2010s). Unmatched junction bases come to 10, with V trimmed by 0 bases and J by 3 bases. From a lookup of the germline V gene, CDR1 and CDR2 are GEAIGNYY and EKD. Taken from cysteine to phenylalanine, the CDR3 has 18 residues. The CDR3 DNA has 54 bases and is translated from base 1. Library preparation employed RT-PCR. The sequencing machine was an Illumina MiSeq. Clones were re-identified by TCRdb from the public reads with CATT, and rows with the same DNA were merged. The sample table contains some 2,000 delta-chain clones; only one count was recorded for around 0.33% of them. The ten largest clones take up roughly 19% of the sample. By its share of the sample, this clone is large (0.1 to 1%). Its antigen has not been determined. Base qualities are not recorded, but no much larger clone differs from it by a single base. Within the sample, other DNA sequences also encode this same CDR3.

The V and J segments used are TRDV2 and TRDJ1, and 12 bases in between align with TRDD3. The specimen was gamma-delta T cells. This receptor was obtained from a human donor. It is not recorded whose cells these are; they may come from a transplant donor. The bases read TGTGCCTGTGACACCGGAGGTGTACTGGGGGATACCCCCGATAAACTCATCTTT. It is translated as CACDTGGVLGDTPDKLIF.